Shown below are 21 T cell receptor beta chains from a single sample sequenced in a study of long-term antiretroviral therapy in people with HIV. Sequencing used immunoSEQ v3.0 at survey level. Profiled with immunoSEQ multiplex PCR; TCRdb holds only in-frame clones, not every one. This sample has some 28,000 clones, with around four fifths found just once. The input for sequencing was unsorted PBMCs, taken 1.5 years before starting antiretroviral therapy. Receptor source: a man younger than 35 with HIV.

V gene TRBV7-2 combines with J gene TRBJ2-2; possibly TRBD1 or TRBD2 for D (7 bases each). Trimming cost V 1 base and J 6 bases, with 15 bases left between them. The CDR3 runs to 16 residues. In germline, CDR1 is SGHTA, CDR2 FQGNSA. In DNA, the CDR3 is TGTGCCAGCAGCTTAGAACGGGCAGGGGGGGCCGGGGAGCTGTTTTTT. Its translation is CASSLERAGGAGELFF.

V is TRBV7-2 and J is TRBJ2-3; TRBD2 agrees at 11 bases. Trimming took 3 bases from V and 2 from J; bases not matched to a gene: 10. The CDR3 length is 18 residues. Germline V gene lookup returns CDR1 SGHTA and CDR2 FQGNSA. The CDR3 region has the DNA TGTGCCAGCAGCTTTACCACTAGCGGGGGAGGGAACACAGATACGCAGTATTTT. Amino acid sequence: CASSFTTSGGGNTDTQYF.

The rearrangement uses TRBV14 and TRBJ2-5; D might be TRBD2 (5 bases). CDR1 SGHDN and CDR2 FVKESK come from the germline V gene. The CDR3 runs 15 residues. Trimming took off 4 bases at V and 5 bases at J, with 17 bases between the two ends. The CDR3 sequence is CASSPGNHPAETQYF. The CDR3 bases are TGTGCCAGCAGCCCGGGAAACCACCCGGCCGAGACCCAGTACTTC.

J is TRBJ1-1 and V is TRBV4-1; a weak D match, TRBD1 (6 bases). V was pared by 1 base and J by 1 base, with 7 bases between. The CDR3 is 14 residues long. The germline gives CDR1 MGHRA, CDR2 YSYEKL. The chain's CDR3 is CASSQVGGNTEAFF. CDR3 in DNA: TGCGCCAGCAGCCAAGTAGGGGGGAACACTGAAGCTTTCTTT.

The chain joins TRBV10-1 to TRBJ2-2, with 8 positions matching TRBD2. Germline CDR1 WNHNN, CDR2 SYGVQD (reference sequence). This CDR3 spans 16 amino acids. Losses at the gene ends were 8 bases for V and 2 bases for J; bases not matched to a gene: 10. Here the CDR3 reads CASGESGGHNTGELFF. The CDR3 nucleotides are TGCGCCAGCGGAGAGAGCGGGGGCCACAACACCGGGGAGCTGTTTTTT.

The sample holds one count of this clone. As DNA, the CDR3 is TGTGCCCTACGCAAAGTACAGGAAACTAACTATGGCTACACCTTC. Translation: CALRKVQETNYGYTF. The gene calls are TRBV7-9 and TRBJ1-2; possible D gene TRBD1, 5 bases. Germline-derived CDR1 and CDR2 are SEHNR and FQNEAQ (reference sequence). Trimming took off 11 bases at V and 0 bases at J, with 19 bases between the two ends. The CDR3 is made up of 15 amino acids. Combining the CDR3 with reference TRBV7-9 and TRBJ1-2 gives the whole variable domain DTGVSQNPRHKITKRGQNVTFRCDPISEHNRLYWYRQTLGQGPEFLTYFQNEAQLEKSRLLSDRFSAERPKGSFSTLEIQRTEQGDSAMYLCALRKVQETNYGYTFGSGTRLTVV.

The genes are TRBV5-1 and TRBJ2-2; 7 bases are a match to TRBD2. The V gene's germline CDR1 is SGHRS and CDR2 YFSETQ. V was clipped by 0 bases and J by 3 bases; unmatched bases: 5. The CDR3 is 16 residues long. The CDR3 region is CASSLDPGGDTGELFF. The CDR3, as DNA: TGCGCCAGCAGCTTGGACCCGGGAGGCGACACCGGGGAGCTGTTTTTT. The full variable domain, completed using reference TRBV5-1 and TRBJ2-2, is KAGVTQTPRYLIKTRGQQVTLSCSPISGHRSVSWYQQTPGQGLQFLFEYFSETQRNKGNFPGRFSGRQFSNSRSEMNVSTLELGDSALYLCASSLDPGGDTGELFFGEGSRLTVL.

In the case of this clone: At one of its ends the junction is not consistent with the germline gene, which may arise from a read error. This chain joins TRBV7-7 and TRBJ2-3; unclear D gene. The CDR3 extends over 14 amino acids. Germline values: CDR1 SSHAT, CDR2 FNYEAQ (reference sequence). CDR3 loop: CASSLSNWADTQYF. CDR3 in DNA: TGTGCTAGCAGCTTAAGTAACTGGGCAGATACGCAGTATTTT.

J is TRBJ2-5 and V is TRBV5-1; TRBD1 matches 7 bases. V was pared by 0 bases and J by 4 bases, with 6 bases of the junction left unmatched. Germline values: CDR1 SGHRS, CDR2 YFSETQ. The CDR3 runs to 15 residues. The CDR3 spells CASSLAAGGGETQYF. The CDR3 DNA reads as TGCGCCAGCAGCTTGGCCGCAGGGGGTGGAGAGACCCAGTACTTC.

The count of this clone is one. The genes are TRBV27 and TRBJ2-7; tentatively, D is TRBD1 or TRBD2 (5 bases each). The germline V gene encodes CDR1 MNHEY and CDR2 SMNVEV (reference sequence). The V end lost 8 bases, the J end lost 3 bases, and 17 bases lay between the germline ends. The CDR3 is made up of 14 amino acids. CDR3 sequence (DNA): TGTGCCAGCCGGCCCGGGGTGGGGGTCTACGAGCAGTACTTC. Translating it yields CASRPGVGVYEQYF.

This chain links TRBV10-1 with TRBJ2-5; 12 bases align to TRBD1. CDR3 length: 14 amino acids. J gave up 7 bases and V 8 bases, and 8 bases lay outside the gene matches. Germline V CDR1 and CDR2: WNHNN, SYGVQD (reference sequence). For the CDR3, the DNA is TGCGCCAGCTATGGGACAGGGGGCTTAGTGACCCAGTACTTC. Protein: CASYGTGGLVTQYF.

The rearrangement joins TRBV11-2 to TRBJ2-3; 9 positions match TRBD2. CDR1 SGHAT and CDR2 FQNNGV come from the germline V gene. With V trimmed by 4 bases and J by 8 bases, 7 bases remained unmatched. This CDR3 has 14 amino acids. The CDR3 coding sequence is TGTGCCAGCAGCTGGGCGGGGGGGGCGGGTACGCAGTATTTT. Its protein product is CASSWAGGAGTQYF.

CDR3 in amino acids: CASSSDGGSQETQYF. The CDR3 nucleotides read TGTGCCAGCAGCTCAGACGGGGGTTCACAAGAGACCCAGTACTTC. The chain is built from TRBV13 and TRBJ2-5; weak D call: TRBD2 (6 bases). In germline, CDR1 is PRHDT, CDR2 FYEKMQ (reference sequence). The V end was cut by 4 bases, the J end by 2 bases, with 14 bases between. CDR3 length equals 15 residues.

This chain uses TRBV28 with TRBJ2-7; 7 bases line up with TRBD1. CDR3 size: 12 residues. After removal of 8 bases from V and 3 bases from J, the junction contained 4 bases not matched to a gene. Germline assignment: CDR1 MDHEN and CDR2 SYDVKM. The CDR3 reads CASRDRYYEQYF. CDR3 bases: TGTGCCAGCCGGGACAGATACTACGAGCAGTACTTC.

This clone appeared a few times. The chain is built from TRBV19 and TRBJ2-7, with D perhaps matching TRBD2 (5 bases). The germline V gene has CDR1 LNHDA and CDR2 SQIVND (reference sequence). This CDR3 is built from 14 residues. Trimming shortened V by 5 bases and J by 3 bases, and 14 bases separated the two germline ends. The DNA of the CDR3 is TGTGCCAGTAGTCCGAGGGTAGGCAGCTACGAGCAGTACTTC. Its translation: CASSPRVGSYEQYF.

This clone showed up just a few times. The chain links TRBV7-2 to TRBJ2-2; D is unresolved. The CDR3 sequence is 17 residues long. The V gene's germline CDR1 is SGHTA and CDR2 FQGNSA. V shed 2 bases and J shed 5 bases, with 18 bases lying between them. CDR3 coding DNA: TGTGCCAGCAGCTTAACCCCTACTTGGACGCGAACCGGGGAGCTGTTTTTT. It is translated as CASSLTPTWTRTGELFF.

CDR3 in amino acids: CASSQQLRANTEAFF. DNA for the CDR3: TGCGCCAGCAGCCAACAGTTAAGGGCGAACACTGAAGCTTTCTTT. V is TRBV4-3 and J is TRBJ1-1; D is unclear. The germline CDR1 and CDR2 sequences are LGHNA and YSLEER. CDR3 length equals 15 residues. Trimming left V 2 bases short and J 1 base short, with 11 bases between.

The chain has TRBV10-3 and TRBJ2-2; 9 nucleotides align to TRBD2. With V trimmed by 2 bases and J by 7 bases, 5 bases remained unmatched. Germline CDR1 and CDR2: ENHRY and SYGVKD. This CDR3 contains 15 residues. CDR3 amino acids: CAISELAGMGGELFF. The CDR3 nucleotides are TGTGCCATCAGTGAGCTAGCGGGGATGGGCGGGGAGCTGTTTTTT.

This chain joins TRBV5-6 and TRBJ2-7, with D possibly TRBD1 on 5 matching bases. V was trimmed by 1 base and J by 7 bases, leaving 15 bases between them. In germline, CDR1 is SGHDT, CDR2 YYEEEE. This CDR3 has 14 residues. The CDR3 coding sequence is TGTGCCAGCAGCTTGACAAAGCAGTACAGGGAGCAGTACTTC. Translating gives CASSLTKQYREQYF. The whole variable domain, remainder taken from reference TRBV5-6 and TRBJ2-7, is DAGVTQSPTHLIKTRGQQVTLRCSPKSGHDTVSWYQQALGQGPQFIFQYYEEEERQRGNFPDRFSGHQFPNYSSELNVNALLLGDSALYLCASSLTKQYREQYFGPGTRLTVT.

The V call is TRBV27, the J call TRBJ1-1; tentative D call: TRBD1 (5 bases). CDR1 is MNHEY, CDR2 SMNVEV, per germline (reference sequence). This CDR3 contains 14 residues. V shed 3 bases and J shed 0 bases, with 8 bases lying between them. DNA of the CDR3: TGTGCCAGCAGTTTGACAGCTATGAACACTGAAGCTTTCTTT. Residues: CASSLTAMNTEAFF.

V and J are TRBV30 and TRBJ2-1; maybe TRBD2 (5 bases). CDR3 length: 14 amino acids. Germline V gene data show CDR1 as GTSNPN and CDR2 as SVGIG (reference sequence). The V end lost 2 bases, the J end lost 2 bases, and 10 bases lay between the germline ends. CDR3 loop: CAWSMTITYNEQFF. CDR3 bases: TGTGCCTGGAGTATGACTATCACCTACAATGAGCAGTTCTTC.